This T cell receptor (beta chain) was observed in a study of cytomegalovirus exposure and HLA in healthy donors. Background on the study: Clustering assigned about four fifths of the approximately 400 genotyped donors to the Caucasian-associated ancestry cluster.

The PCR ran on 60 Vbeta and 13 Jbeta primers. The repertoire was sequenced with immunoSEQ multiplex PCR; TCRdb's copy has only in-frame clones and lacks some. The sample carries approximately 100,000 clones, roughly two thirds recorded once. Per the germline V gene, CDR1 is SGHDN and CDR2 is FVKESK. The CDR3 has 15 residues. V gave up 3 bases and J gave up 5 bases; unmatched junction bases: 8. The rearrangement links TRBV14 to TRBJ2-5, with TRBD1 identical over 8 bases. The receptor was derived from a female donor in good health and CMV-seronegative. The sequencing sample was made of PBMCs. The CDR3 here is CASSQRTGSGETQYF. CDR3 in DNA: TGTGCCAGCAGCCAGAGGACAGGGTCAGGGGAGACCCAGTACTTC.